Presented here are 22 T cell receptor beta chains from one specimen sequenced in a study of cytomegalovirus exposure and HLA in healthy donors. Generated by immunoSEQ multiplex PCR, the TCRdb table keeps only in-frame clones and is missing some. The table records 200,000 to 250,000 clones, about nine tenths of them present only once. Sequenced: PBMCs. Receptors originate from a woman aged 18-29 years in good health and CMV-seropositive.

The rearrangement joins TRBV5-1 to TRBJ2-7; D is unclear. The CDR3 has 15 residues. The V gene lost 3 bases and the J gene lost 0 bases, with 13 bases spanning the gap. Germline V gene data show CDR1 as SGHRS and CDR2 as YFSETQ. Written as DNA, the CDR3 is TGCGCCAGCAGCTCCCTGATGGGCAGCTCCTACGAGCAGTACTTC. Translation: CASSSLMGSSYEQYF.

The rearrangement joins TRBV2 to TRBJ1-5, with 7 bases fitting TRBD1. The CDR3 spans 15 residues. Germline V gene data show CDR1 as SNHLY and CDR2 as FYNNEI. J gave up 2 bases and V 7 bases, and 8 bases lay outside the gene matches. This CDR3 is CASTKRGLGNQPQHF. CDR3 coding DNA: TGTGCCAGCACTAAAAGGGGGCTGGGCAATCAGCCCCAGCATTTT.

V and J are TRBV19 and TRBJ1-5; D is possibly TRBD1 (6 bases). CDR1 and CDR2 (germline): LNHDA, SQIVND (reference sequence). The CDR3 consists of 16 residues. V was clipped by 5 bases and J by 0 bases, with 14 bases between them. The chain's CDR3 is CASSALGQFSNQPQHF. CDR3 bases: TGTGCCAGTAGTGCCCTCGGACAGTTTAGCAATCAGCCCCAGCATTTT.

J is TRBJ2-3 and V is TRBV11-2; no definite D call. The CDR3 sequence is 15 residues long. The germline V and J ends were trimmed by 5 bases and 6 bases, with 18 bases remaining between them. Germline values: CDR1 SGHAT, CDR2 FQNNGV. In nucleotides, the CDR3 is TGTGCCAGCAGCGAATACTACCTTTCTGATGATACGCAGTATTTT. Residues: CASSEYYLSDDTQYF.

The genes are TRBV13 and TRBJ2-1; 13 positions match TRBD2. Germline-derived CDR1 and CDR2 are PRHDT and FYEKMQ (reference sequence). V was pared by 0 bases and J by 7 bases, with 6 bases of the junction left unmatched. This CDR3 has 17 residues. The CDR3 DNA reads TGTGCCAGCAGCTTAGGGGGGGGACTAGCGGGACGGAATGAGCAGTTCTTC. Amino acid sequence: CASSLGGGLAGRNEQFF.

The rearrangement links TRBV4-1 to TRBJ1-2; D remains ambiguous. V dropped 1 base and J dropped 4 bases, with 13 bases sitting between them. The CDR3 is made up of 15 amino acids. Germline V gene lookup returns CDR1 MGHRA and CDR2 YSYEKL. CDR3 residues: CASSQVKRRSYGYTF. CDR3 sequence (DNA): TGCGCCAGCAGCCAAGTTAAAAGACGGAGCTATGGCTACACCTTC.

The chain uses TRBV7-3 and TRBJ2-2; 9 bases match TRBD1. This CDR3 is built from 14 residues. The V gene end was trimmed by 7 bases and the J gene end by 8 bases; junction bases not matched to a gene: 8. Looked up from germline, CDR1 is SGHTA and CDR2 is FQGTGA. CDR3 sequence reads: CASTPDRGVGELFF. The CDR3 nucleotides are TGTGCCAGCACCCCGGACAGGGGAGTAGGGGAGCTGTTTTTT.

J is TRBJ1-1 and V is TRBV4-2, with D tentatively TRBD1 (5 bases). CDR1 LGHNA and CDR2 YNFKEQ come from the germline V gene. Trimming removed 3 bases at V and 7 bases at J, with 18 bases between. CDR3 size: 15 residues. CDR3 in amino acids: CASSQVRPEGNEAFF. The CDR3 nucleotides read TGTGCCAGCAGCCAGGTCCGACCGGAGGGGAATGAAGCTTTCTTT.

The chain uses TRBV29-1 and TRBJ2-3, with D tentatively TRBD1 (5 bases). The CDR3 loop spans 13 amino acids. With 3 bases removed from V and 2 bases from J, the gap between germline ends came to 9 bases. Germline-derived CDR1 and CDR2 are SQVTM and ANQGSEA. The CDR3 region has the DNA TGCAGCGTTGAGGGGCCAGACACAGATACGCAGTATTTT. Translation gives CSVEGPDTDTQYF.

The CDR3 protein is CASNWDRSSSGANVLTF. Here the CDR3 DNA reads TGTGCCAGCAATTGGGACAGGTCTAGCTCTGGGGCCAACGTCCTGACTTTC. The chain carries TRBV28 and TRBJ2-6; 8 nucleotides agree with TRBD1. CDR3 length: 17 residues. The J segment lost 0 bases and the V segment lost 7 bases, leaving 8 bases of the junction unmatched. Germline V gene lookup returns CDR1 MDHEN and CDR2 SYDVKM.

V usage is TRBV29-1 and J usage is TRBJ2-1, with TRBD2 identical over 8 bases. This CDR3 has 14 residues. The trim removed 6 bases at V and 6 bases at J, leaving 10 bases unmatched. The germline V gene encodes CDR1 SQVTM and CDR2 ANQGSEA. CDR3: CSVGRYREGNEQFF. The CDR3 nucleotides read TGCAGCGTCGGTCGCTACCGGGAGGGCAATGAGCAGTTCTTC.

The chain uses TRBV6-5 and TRBJ2-1, with 7 bases aligning to TRBD2. Germline CDR1 MNHEY, CDR2 SVGAGI. With V trimmed by 0 bases and J by 1 base, 0 bases remained unmatched. This CDR3 comprises 15 residues. CDR3 sequence (DNA): TGTGCCAGCAGTTACTCGGGGGGGTCCTACAATGAGCAGTTCTTC. Its protein is CASSYSGGSYNEQFF.

The chain joins TRBV29-1 to TRBJ2-7, with 8 bases aligning to TRBD2. The germline gives CDR1 SQVTM, CDR2 ANQGSEA. CDR3 size: 13 residues. V shed 6 bases, J shed 5 bases, and the junction held 9 bases outside the gene matches. As DNA, the CDR3 is TGCAGCGTGATCCGGGGGGGGGCTAACGAGCAGTACTTC. It encodes CSVIRGGANEQYF.

This chain joins TRBV7-6 and TRBJ1-1; D remains ambiguous. Germline V gene lookup returns CDR1 SGHVS and CDR2 FNYEAQ. The CDR3 runs to 13 residues. Trimming removed 1 base from V and 5 bases from J, with 8 bases in between. The CDR3 nucleotides read TGTGCCAGCAGCTTAGAGGTGAGGACTGAAGCTTTCTTT. This sequence encodes CASSLEVRTEAFF.

The V and J genes are TRBV30 and TRBJ1-3; D remains ambiguous. Trimming stripped 5 bases from V and 0 bases from J, with 8 bases between. CDR1 and CDR2 (germline): GTSNPN, SVGIG (reference sequence). This CDR3 has 13 residues. Here the CDR3 reads CAWLLSSGNTIYF. The CDR3 DNA sequence: TGTGCCTGGCTGCTCAGCTCTGGAAACACCATATATTTT.

This sequence joins TRBV5-6 and TRBJ2-7, with a tentative D call TRBD2 (5 bases). V dropped 0 bases and J dropped 1 base, with 11 bases sitting between them. CDR1 is SGHDT, CDR2 YYEEEE, per germline. The CDR3 loop spans 15 amino acids. CDR3 residues: CASSLDGVGSYEQYF. Written as DNA, the CDR3 is TGTGCCAGCAGCTTGGACGGGGTGGGATCCTACGAGCAGTACTTC.

The V gene is TRBV10-1, the J gene TRBJ2-3, with a possible D match to TRBD2 (6 bases). The CDR3 runs 15 residues. Germline V gene sequence: CDR1 WNHNN, CDR2 SYGVQD (reference sequence). The V end was cut by 0 bases, the J end by 4 bases, with 11 bases between. The CDR3 spells CASSESTGAADTQYF. CDR3 nucleotide sequence: TGCGCCAGCAGTGAGTCGACGGGAGCAGCAGATACGCAGTATTTT.

This sequence joins TRBV27 and TRBJ2-3; D is unresolved. The CDR3 totals 15 residues. Trimming shortened V by 3 bases and J by 1 base, and 11 bases separated the two germline ends. Germline V gene lookup returns CDR1 MNHEY and CDR2 SMNVEV (reference sequence). The CDR3 nucleotides are TGTGCCAGCAGTTTGATTCGAGCCGGCACAGATACGCAGTATTTT. It is translated as CASSLIRAGTDTQYF.

CDR3: CASSESGTAASYEQYF. CDR3 nucleotides: TGTGCCAGCAGCGAATCCGGGACAGCGGCATCCTACGAGCAGTACTTC. The V and J genes are TRBV9 and TRBJ2-7; 7 nucleotides agree with TRBD1. The CDR3 length is 16 residues. Germline CDR1 is SGDLS and CDR2 is YYNGEE. Germline trimming cut 3 bases from V and 1 base from J; bases unmatched to any gene: 10.

CDR3 DNA: TGTGCCAGCAGCTTGGCAGGGGGCCCCATCGGCAATCAGCCCCAGCATTTT. Translated, it gives CASSLAGGPIGNQPQHF. The chain recombines TRBV5-5 with TRBJ1-5; 8 bases map to TRBD1. This CDR3 has 17 amino acids. The ends lost 0 bases at V and 2 bases at J; junction bases unmatched: 7. Germline-derived CDR1 and CDR2 are SGHKS and YYEKEE (reference sequence).

The chain is built from TRBV6-5 and TRBJ1-5, with TRBD1 matching 7 bases. After removal of 6 bases from V and 5 bases from J, the junction contained 7 bases not matched to a gene. The CDR3 runs 14 residues. From germline, CDR1 is MNHEY and CDR2 SVGAGI. CDR3 amino acids: CASSDGTDYQPQHF. In nucleotides, the CDR3 is TGTGCCAGCAGCGATGGGACAGACTATCAGCCCCAGCATTTT.

The gene calls are TRBV7-9 and TRBJ1-5; tentative D call: TRBD1 (5 bases). The CDR3 totals 15 residues. Germline assignment: CDR1 SEHNR and CDR2 FQNEAQ (reference sequence). Trimming left V 2 bases short and J 4 bases short, with 12 bases between. The CDR3 region has the DNA TGTGCCAGCAGCTTATCAGGGTCTGCGAATCAGCCCCAGCATTTT. Protein: CASSLSGSANQPQHF.